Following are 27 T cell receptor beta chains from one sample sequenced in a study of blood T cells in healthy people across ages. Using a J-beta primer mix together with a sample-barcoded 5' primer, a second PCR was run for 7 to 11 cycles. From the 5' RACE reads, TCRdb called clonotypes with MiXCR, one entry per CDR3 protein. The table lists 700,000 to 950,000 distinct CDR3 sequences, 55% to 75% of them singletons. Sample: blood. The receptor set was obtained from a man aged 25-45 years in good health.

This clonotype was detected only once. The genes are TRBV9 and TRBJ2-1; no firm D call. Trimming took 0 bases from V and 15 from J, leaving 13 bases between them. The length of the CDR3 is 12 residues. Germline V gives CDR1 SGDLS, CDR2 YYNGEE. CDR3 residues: CASSVGLDGLFF. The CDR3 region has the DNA TGTGCCAGCAGCGTAGGGCTAGATGGGCTGTTCTTC.

The CDR3 DNA sequence: TGTGCCAGCAGCAAAGGAGGTCTAGCGGGAGGGGACTCCTACAATGAGCAGTTCTTC. Amino acid sequence: CASSKGGLAGGDSYNEQFF. This chain uses TRBV21-1 with TRBJ2-1; the table's D gene call, TRBD2, was not cross checked with the DNA. TRBV21-1 is classified as a pseudogene. This CDR3 has 19 amino acids.

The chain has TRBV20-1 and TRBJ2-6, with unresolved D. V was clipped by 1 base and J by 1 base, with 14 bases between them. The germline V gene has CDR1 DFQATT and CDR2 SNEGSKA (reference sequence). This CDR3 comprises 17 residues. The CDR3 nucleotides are TGCAGTGCTAGAGTTGGGCAGGCATCGTCTGGGGCCAACGTCCTGACTTTC. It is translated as CSARVGQASSGANVLTF.

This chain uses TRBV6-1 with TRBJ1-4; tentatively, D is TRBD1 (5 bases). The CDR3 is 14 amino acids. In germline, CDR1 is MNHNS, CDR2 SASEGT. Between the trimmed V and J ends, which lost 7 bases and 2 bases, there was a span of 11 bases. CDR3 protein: CASIWGRTNEKLFF. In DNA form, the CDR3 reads TGTGCCAGCATTTGGGGACGGACTAATGAAAAACTGTTTTTT.

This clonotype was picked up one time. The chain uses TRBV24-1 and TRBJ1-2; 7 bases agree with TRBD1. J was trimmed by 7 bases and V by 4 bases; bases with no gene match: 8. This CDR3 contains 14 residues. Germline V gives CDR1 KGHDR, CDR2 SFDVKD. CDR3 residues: CATSDPTGRGGYTF. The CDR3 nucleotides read TGTGCCACCAGTGACCCGACAGGGAGAGGTGGCTACACCTTC.

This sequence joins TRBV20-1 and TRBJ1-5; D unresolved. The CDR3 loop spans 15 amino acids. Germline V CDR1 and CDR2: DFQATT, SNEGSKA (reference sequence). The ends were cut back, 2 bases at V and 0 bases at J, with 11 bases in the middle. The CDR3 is CSARIPGYSNQPQHF. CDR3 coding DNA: TGCAGTGCTAGAATACCAGGCTATAGCAATCAGCCCCAGCATTTT.

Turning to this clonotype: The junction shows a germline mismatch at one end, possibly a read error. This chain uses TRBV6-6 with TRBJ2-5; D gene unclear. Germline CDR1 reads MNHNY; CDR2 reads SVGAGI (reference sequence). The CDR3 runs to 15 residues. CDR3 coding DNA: TGTGCCAGCAGTTACTGGGGAAGACGTCAAGAGACCCAGTACTTT. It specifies CASSYWGRRQETQYF.

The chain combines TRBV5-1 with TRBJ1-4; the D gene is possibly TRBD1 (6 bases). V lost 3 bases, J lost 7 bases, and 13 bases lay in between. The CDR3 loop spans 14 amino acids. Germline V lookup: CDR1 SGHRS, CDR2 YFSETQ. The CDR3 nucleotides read TGCGCCAGCAGCTCCCCAGGGGAGGGTGAAAAACTGTTTTTT. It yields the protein CASSSPGEGEKLFF.

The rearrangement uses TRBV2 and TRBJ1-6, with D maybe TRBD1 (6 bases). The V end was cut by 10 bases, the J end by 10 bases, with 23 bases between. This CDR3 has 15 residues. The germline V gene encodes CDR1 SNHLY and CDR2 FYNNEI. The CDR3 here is CATRGGSNSISPLHF. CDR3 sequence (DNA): TGTGCCACCCGAGGGGGGTCAAACAGTATCTCACCCCTCCACTTT. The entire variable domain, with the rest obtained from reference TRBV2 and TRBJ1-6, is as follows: EPEVTQTPSHQVTQMGQEVILRCVPISNHLYFYWYRQILGQKVEFLVSFYNNEISEKSEIFDDQFSVERPDGSNFTLKIRSTKLEDSAMYFCATRGGSNSISPLHFGNGTRLTVT.

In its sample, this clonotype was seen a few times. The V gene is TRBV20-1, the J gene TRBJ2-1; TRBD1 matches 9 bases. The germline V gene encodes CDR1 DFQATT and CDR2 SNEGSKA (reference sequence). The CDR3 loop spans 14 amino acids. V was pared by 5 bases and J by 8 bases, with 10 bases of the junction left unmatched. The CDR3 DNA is TGCAGTGCTCGGCCCGGACAGGGGTATGATGAGCAGTTCTTC. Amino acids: CSARPGQGYDEQFF.

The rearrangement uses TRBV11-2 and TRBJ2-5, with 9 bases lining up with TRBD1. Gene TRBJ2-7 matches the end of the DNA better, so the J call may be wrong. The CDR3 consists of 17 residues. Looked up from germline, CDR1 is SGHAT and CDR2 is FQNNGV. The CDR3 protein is CASSFPTFPGQGYEQYF. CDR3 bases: TGTGCCAGCAGTTTTCCTACTTTTCCGGGACAGGGTTACGAGCAGTACTTC.

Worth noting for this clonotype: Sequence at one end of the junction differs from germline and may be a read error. The CDR3 spells CAGSTLVSYEQYF. As DNA, the CDR3 is TGCGCCGGCAGCACACTAGTTTCCTACGAGCAGTACTTC. The chain carries TRBV4-1 and TRBJ2-7; D might be TRBD2 (5 bases). Germline CDR1 and CDR2: MGHRA and YSYEKL. The CDR3 runs to 13 residues.

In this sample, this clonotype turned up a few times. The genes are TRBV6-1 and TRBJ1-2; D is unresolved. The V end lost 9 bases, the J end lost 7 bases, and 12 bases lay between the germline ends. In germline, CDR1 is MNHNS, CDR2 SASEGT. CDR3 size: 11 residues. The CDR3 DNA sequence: TGTGCCAGTACCTACGGGCGTGGCTACACCTTC. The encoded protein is CASTYGRGYTF.

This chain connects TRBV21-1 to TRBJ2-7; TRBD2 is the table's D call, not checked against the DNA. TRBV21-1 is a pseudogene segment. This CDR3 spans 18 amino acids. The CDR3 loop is CASTPRRLAGGQTYEQYF. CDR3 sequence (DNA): TGTGCCAGCACCCCTAGGAGACTAGCGGGGGGCCAAACCTACGAGCAGTACTTC.

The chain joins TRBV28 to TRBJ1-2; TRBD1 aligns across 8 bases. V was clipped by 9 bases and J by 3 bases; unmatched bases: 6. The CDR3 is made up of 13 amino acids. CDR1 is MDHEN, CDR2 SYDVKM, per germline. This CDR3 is CASKTGVDYGYTF. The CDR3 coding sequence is TGTGCCAGTAAGACAGGGGTCGACTATGGCTACACCTTC.

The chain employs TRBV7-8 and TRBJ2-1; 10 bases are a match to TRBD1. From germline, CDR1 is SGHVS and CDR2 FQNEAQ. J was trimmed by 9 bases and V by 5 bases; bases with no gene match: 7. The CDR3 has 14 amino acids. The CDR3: CASSGSGTGVEQFF. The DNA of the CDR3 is TGTGCCAGCAGCGGTTCCGGGACAGGGGTTGAGCAGTTCTTC.

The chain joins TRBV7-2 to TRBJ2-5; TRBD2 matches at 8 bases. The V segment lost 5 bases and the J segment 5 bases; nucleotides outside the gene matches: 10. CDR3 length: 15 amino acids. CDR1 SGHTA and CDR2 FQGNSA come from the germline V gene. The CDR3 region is CASSPRGGGFETQYF. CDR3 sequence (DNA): TGTGCCAGCAGCCCTCGGGGGGGAGGGTTTGAGACCCAGTACTTC.

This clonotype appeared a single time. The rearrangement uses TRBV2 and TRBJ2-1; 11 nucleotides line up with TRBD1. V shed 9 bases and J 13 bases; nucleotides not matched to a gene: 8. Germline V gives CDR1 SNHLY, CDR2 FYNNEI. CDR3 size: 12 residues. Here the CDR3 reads CASRTGGLVQFF. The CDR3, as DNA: TGTGCCAGTCGGACAGGGGGCTTGGTTCAGTTCTTC.

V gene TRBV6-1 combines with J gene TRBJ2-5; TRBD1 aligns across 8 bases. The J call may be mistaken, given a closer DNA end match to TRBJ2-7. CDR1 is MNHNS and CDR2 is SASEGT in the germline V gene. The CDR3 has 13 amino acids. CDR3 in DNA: TGTGCCAGCAGTTTAAAGGACAGGGACGAGCAGTACTTC. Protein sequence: CASSLKDRDEQYF.

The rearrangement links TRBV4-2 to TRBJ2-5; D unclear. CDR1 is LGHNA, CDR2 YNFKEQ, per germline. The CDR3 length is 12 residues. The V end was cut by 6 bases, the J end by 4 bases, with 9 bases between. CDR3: CASSMLRETQYF. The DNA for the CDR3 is TGTGCCAGCAGTATGCTTCGAGAGACCCAGTACTTC.

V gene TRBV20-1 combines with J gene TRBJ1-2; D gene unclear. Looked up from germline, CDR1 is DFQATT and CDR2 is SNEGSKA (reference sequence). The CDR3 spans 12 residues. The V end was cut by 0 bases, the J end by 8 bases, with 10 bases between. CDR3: CSARDPGRGYTF. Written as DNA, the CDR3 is TGCAGTGCTAGAGATCCAGGACGGGGCTACACCTTC.

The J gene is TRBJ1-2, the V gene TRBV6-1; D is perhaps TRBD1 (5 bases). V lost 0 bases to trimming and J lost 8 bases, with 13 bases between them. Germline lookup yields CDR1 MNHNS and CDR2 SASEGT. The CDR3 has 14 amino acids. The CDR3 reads CASSEAIGVGGYTF. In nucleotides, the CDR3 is TGTGCCAGCAGTGAAGCGATAGGGGTCGGCGGCTACACCTTC.

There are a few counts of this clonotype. CDR3 sequence (DNA): TGTGCCAGCAGCCCGAGACAGGGGGTTAGCACTGAAGCTTTCTTT. Protein product: CASSPRQGVSTEAFF. V and J are TRBV13 and TRBJ1-1; 9 bases are a match to TRBD1. The germline V gene has CDR1 PRHDT and CDR2 FYEKMQ (reference sequence). V dropped 5 bases and J dropped 4; count of bases not matched to a gene: 8. This CDR3 is built from 15 residues.

Here the CDR3 DNA reads TGCGCCAGCAGCCCGGACAGGGGCCTTTCCTACGAGCAGTACTTC. This encodes CASSPDRGLSYEQYF. The V call is TRBV4-3, the J call TRBJ2-7; TRBD1 aligns across 9 bases. The CDR3 is 15 amino acids. The J segment lost 1 base and the V segment lost 4 bases, leaving 5 bases of the junction unmatched. Germline-derived CDR1 and CDR2 are LGHNA and YSLEER.

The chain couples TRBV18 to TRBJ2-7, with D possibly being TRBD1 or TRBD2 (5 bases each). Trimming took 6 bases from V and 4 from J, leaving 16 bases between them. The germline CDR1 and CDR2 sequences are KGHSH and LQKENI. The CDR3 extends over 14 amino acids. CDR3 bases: TGTGCCAGCTCCGGAGGCTTCGGGGCATACGAGCAGTACTTC. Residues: CASSGGFGAYEQYF.

The CDR3 loop is CASSPRGTFTSTYEQYF. The DNA for the CDR3 is TGTGCCAGCAGTCCGAGGGGGACATTCACTTCTACCTACGAGCAGTACTTC. This chain uses TRBV25-1 with TRBJ2-7; perhaps TRBD1 as D (6 bases). V dropped 5 bases and J dropped 2 bases, with 22 bases sitting between them. The germline gives CDR1 MGHDK, CDR2 SYGVNS. The CDR3 is made up of 17 amino acids.

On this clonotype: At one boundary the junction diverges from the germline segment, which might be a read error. The chain's CDR3 is CASSPRGVQETQYF. Here the CDR3 DNA reads TGTGCCAGCTCTCCACGAGGTGTCCAAGAGACCCAGTACTTC. The genes are TRBV18 and TRBJ2-5; D not certain. Germline V gives CDR1 KGHSH, CDR2 LQKENI. The CDR3 has 14 residues. The complete variable domain, with remaining parts taken from reference TRBV18 and TRBJ2-5, reads NAGVMQNPRHLVRRRGQEARLRCSPMKGHSHVYWYRQLPEEGLKFMVYLQKENIIDESGMPKERFSAEFPKEGPSILRIQQVVRGDSAAYFCASSPRGVQETQYFGPGTRLLVL.